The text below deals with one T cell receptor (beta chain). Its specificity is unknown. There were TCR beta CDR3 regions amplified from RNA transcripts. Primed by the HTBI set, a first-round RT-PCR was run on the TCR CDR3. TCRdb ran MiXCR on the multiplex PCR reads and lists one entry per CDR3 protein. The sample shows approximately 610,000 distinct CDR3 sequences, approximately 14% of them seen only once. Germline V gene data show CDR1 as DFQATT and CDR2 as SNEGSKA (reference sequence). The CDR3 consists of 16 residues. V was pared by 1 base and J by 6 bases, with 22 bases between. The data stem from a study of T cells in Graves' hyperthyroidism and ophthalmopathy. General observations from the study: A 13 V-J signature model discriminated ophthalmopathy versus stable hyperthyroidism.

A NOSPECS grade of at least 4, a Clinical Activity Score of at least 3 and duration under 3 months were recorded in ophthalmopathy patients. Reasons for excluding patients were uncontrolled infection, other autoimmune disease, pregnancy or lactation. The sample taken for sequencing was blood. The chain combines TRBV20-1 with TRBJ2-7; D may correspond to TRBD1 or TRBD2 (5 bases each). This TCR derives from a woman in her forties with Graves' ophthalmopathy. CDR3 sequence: CSARGVGRDLLGEQYF. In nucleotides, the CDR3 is TGCAGTGCTAGAGGGGTCGGCCGGGACCTCTTGGGCGAGCAGTACTTC.